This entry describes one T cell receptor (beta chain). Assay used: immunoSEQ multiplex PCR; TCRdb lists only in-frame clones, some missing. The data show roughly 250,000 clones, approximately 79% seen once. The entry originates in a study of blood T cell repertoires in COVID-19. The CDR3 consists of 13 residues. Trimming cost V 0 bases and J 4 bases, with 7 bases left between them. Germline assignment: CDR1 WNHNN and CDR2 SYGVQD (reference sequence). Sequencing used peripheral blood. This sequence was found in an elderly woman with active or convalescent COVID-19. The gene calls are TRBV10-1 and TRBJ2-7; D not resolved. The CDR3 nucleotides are TGCGCCAGCAGTGAGTCGCCGGGTTACGAGCAGTACTTC. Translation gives CASSESPGYEQYF.